This is a list of T cell receptor beta chains from one sample in a study of control samples from healthy donors and cancer patients. The assay was immunoSEQ multiplex PCR, and TCRdb's table has in-frame clones only and misses some. The data hold some 140,000 clones, with about 85% observed a single time. The sequenced material came from blood. The receptors here all came from a woman between 25 and 40 years old in good health. The CDR3 runs from the conserved cysteine through the conserved F or W. Rows may omit the clone size; those that give it use once, few, many or a size class.

>TRBV2|NA|TRBJ1-5
CASSEAAGYSNQPQHF
>TRBV30|NA|TRBJ1-6
CAWSDRGGNSPLHF
>TRBV4-2|NA|TRBJ2-5
CASSRGEVDVIQETQYF
>TRBV29-1|NA|TRBJ2-5
CSVGSTGGETQYF
>TRBV4-1|NA|TRBJ2-1
CASSSNPLAGFEQFF
>TRBV7-2|NA|TRBJ2-1
CASSLVAGVSYNEQFF
>TRBV5-6|NA|TRBJ1-2
CASSLIRDSDYGYTF
>TRBV9|NA|TRBJ1-3
CASSAGTGPTSGNTIYF
>TRBV11-2|NA|TRBJ1-3
CASSLAAGTGPGNTIYF
>TRBV5-8|NA|TRBJ1-5
CASSLRRQPNQPQHF
>TRBV5-4|NA|TRBJ2-3
CASSPRGGASTDTQYF
>TRBV7-8|NA|TRBJ2-5
CASSLGGLAGGPNQETQYF
>TRBV19|NA|TRBJ2-1
CASTLAGGRNEQFF
>TRBV5-1|NA|TRBJ1-4
CASSTQDGYNEKLFF
>TRBV4-2|NA|TRBJ1-1
CASSQSTGTGGNTEAFF
>TRBV7-2|NA|TRBJ2-5
CASSPGLAMYQETQYF
>TRBV6-2/TRBV6-3|NA|TRBJ2-3
CASSYSVSSGSWADTQYF
>TRBV5-3|NA|TRBJ2-1
CARSLPLAGGGNEQFF
>TRBV3-1/TRBV3-2|NA|TRBJ2-2
CASRREGTGELFF
>TRBV6-5|once|TRBJ1-2
CASRGHSNYGYTF
>TRBV13|NA|TRBJ1-1
CASSYTANTEAFF
>TRBV14|NA|TRBJ2-1
CASRPGLAGVIQFF